This T cell receptor (beta chain) was sequenced for a study of early T cells in non-severe SARS-CoV-2 infection. Looking at the study overall: Bulk RNA from unsorted whole blood was sequenced; chains were unpaired.

V was cut by 4 bases and J by 0 bases, with 13 bases left in between. This CDR3 is 15 amino acids long. In germline, CDR1 is ENHRY, CDR2 SYGVKD. Unique molecular identifiers were affixed to single, distinct cDNA molecules. TCRdb re-derived calls from the 5' RACE reads in MiXCR, one entry per CDR3 protein. The sample lists approximately 85,000 distinct CDR3 sequences, over 9% occurring once. This clonotype showed up many times. Input material: whole blood. This chain joins TRBV10-3 and TRBJ2-7; TRBD2 might be the D (5 bases). The receptor was isolated from an adult who was a healthcare worker with PCR-confirmed SARS-CoV-2 infection or an uninfected control (not recorded which). CDR3 protein: CAISGRWTDSYEQYF. DNA of the CDR3: TGTGCCATCAGTGGACGATGGACTGACTCCTACGAGCAGTACTTC.